The entry below describes one T cell receptor beta chain. Its antigen is unknown. These data originate in a study of siplizumab effects on memory and regulatory T cells. Study results and limitations: The naive T cell population seemed more diverse than memory cells and seemed a major contributor to the alloresponse. Siplizumab significantly brought down the alloreactive sequences that trace back to unstimulated CD4+ memory cells.

Sequencing of each sample assayed some 9.2 x 10^4 TCR templates. Measured with immunoSEQ multiplex PCR; TCRdb has only the in-frame clones, and not every one. The table records approximately 94,000 clones, about 95% of them present only once. The material sequenced was non-Treg CD4+ T cells sorted from blood. This receptor was obtained from a human donor in good health.

CDR3 DNA: TGTGCCAGCAGCTCGACACGAGCCCAGTACTTC. This encodes CASSSTRAQYF. The rearrangement uses TRBV7-2 and TRBJ2-5; no clear D gene. This CDR3 contains 11 residues. V shed 4 bases and J shed 9 bases, with 9 bases lying between them. Germline V gene lookup returns CDR1 SGHTA and CDR2 FQGNSA.